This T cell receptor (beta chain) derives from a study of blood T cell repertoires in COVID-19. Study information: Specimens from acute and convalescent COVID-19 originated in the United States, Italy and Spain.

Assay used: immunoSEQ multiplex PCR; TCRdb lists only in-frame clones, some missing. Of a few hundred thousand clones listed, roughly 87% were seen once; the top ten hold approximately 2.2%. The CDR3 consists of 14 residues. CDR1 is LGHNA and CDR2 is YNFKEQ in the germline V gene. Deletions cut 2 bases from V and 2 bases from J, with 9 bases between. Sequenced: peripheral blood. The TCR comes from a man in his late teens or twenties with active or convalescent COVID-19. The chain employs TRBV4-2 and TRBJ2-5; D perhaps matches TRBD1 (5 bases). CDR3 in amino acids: CASSQRQLQETQYF. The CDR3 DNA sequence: TGTGCCAGCAGCCAAAGACAGCTGCAAGAGACCCAGTACTTC.